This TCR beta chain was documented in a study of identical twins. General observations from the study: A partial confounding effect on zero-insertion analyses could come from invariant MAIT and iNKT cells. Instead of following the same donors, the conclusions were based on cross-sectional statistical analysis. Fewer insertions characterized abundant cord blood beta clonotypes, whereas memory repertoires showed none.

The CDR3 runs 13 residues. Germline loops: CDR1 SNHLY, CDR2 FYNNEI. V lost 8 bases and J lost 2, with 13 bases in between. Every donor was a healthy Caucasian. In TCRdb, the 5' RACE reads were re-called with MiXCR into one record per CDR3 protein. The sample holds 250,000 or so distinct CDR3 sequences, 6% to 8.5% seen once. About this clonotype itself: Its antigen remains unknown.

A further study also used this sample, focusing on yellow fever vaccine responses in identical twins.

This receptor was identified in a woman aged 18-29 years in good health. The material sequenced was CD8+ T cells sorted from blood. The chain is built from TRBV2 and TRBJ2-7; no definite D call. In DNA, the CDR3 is TGTGCCAGCGGCTGGGTGGTTGCCTACGAGCAGTACTTC. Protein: CASGWVVAYEQYF.